The 23 T cell receptor beta chains given below trace back to one sample, sequenced in a study of blood T cell repertoires in COVID-19. Clones were read by immunoSEQ multiplex PCR, and TCRdb kept only the in-frame ones, dropping some. The sample records about 110,000 clones, less than 85% being singletons. The sequenced sample consisted of peripheral blood. Every receptor here comes from a woman over 75 with acute or convalescent COVID-19.

In its sample, this clone was seen a few times. This chain uses TRBV5-1 with TRBJ1-6; D may be TRBD1 (5 bases). The V gene's germline CDR1 is SGHRS and CDR2 YFSETQ. V shed 0 bases and J shed 6 bases, with 19 bases lying between them. This CDR3 spans 18 amino acids. The CDR3 here is CASSLGHIRVGSNSPLHF. CDR3 nucleotide sequence: TGCGCCAGCAGCTTGGGACATATCAGGGTGGGTTCTAATTCACCCCTCCACTTT. The whole variable domain, remainder taken from reference TRBV5-1 and TRBJ1-6, is KAGVTQTPRYLIKTRGQQVTLSCSPISGHRSVSWYQQTPGQGLQFLFEYFSETQRNKGNFPGRFSGRQFSNSRSEMNVSTLELGDSALYLCASSLGHIRVGSNSPLHFGNGTRLTVT.

This clone was counted a few times. The J gene is TRBJ2-5, the V gene TRBV25-1; no clear D. Germline CDR1 MGHDK, CDR2 SYGVNS. The CDR3 runs 12 residues. V was cut by 5 bases and J by 7 bases, with 11 bases left in between. The CDR3 sequence is CASSRSFGTQYF. The CDR3 DNA is TGTGCCAGCAGTCGTAGCTTTGGGACCCAGTACTTC. The variable domain in full, completed from reference TRBV25-1 and TRBJ2-5, reads EADIYQTPRYLVIGTGKKITLECSQTMGHDKMYWYQQDPGMELHLIHYSYGVNSTEKGDLSSESTVSRIRTEHFPLTLESARPSHTSQYLCASSRSFGTQYFGPGTRLLVL.

This chain joins TRBV5-1 and TRBJ2-7; the match to TRBD1 covers 11 bases. Germline lookup yields CDR1 SGHRS and CDR2 YFSETQ. The CDR3 totals 17 residues. Trimming cost V 4 bases and J 4 bases; bases outside gene matches: 13. CDR3 sequence: CASSIRDRGSVGYEQYF. The CDR3 DNA follows: TGCGCCAGCAGCATCCGGGACAGGGGGTCGGTAGGATACGAGCAGTACTTC.

This clone was seen a few times. The chain has TRBV27 and TRBJ1-1; D uncertain. V shed 4 bases and J shed 6 bases, with 15 bases lying between them. CDR1 and CDR2 (germline): MNHEY, SMNVEV (reference sequence). CDR3 length: 14 residues. The CDR3 DNA reads as TGTGCCAGCAGTTCCCAATATCTTGGCCCTGAAGCTTTCTTT. Amino acid sequence: CASSSQYLGPEAFF.

With regard to this clone: Different DNA sequences within this sample yield the same CDR3. This rearrangement joins TRBV4-2 to TRBJ2-4, with TRBD2 matching 7 bases. CDR3 length: 15 residues. Trimming at V came to 0 bases and at J to 1 base, leaving 0 bases not matched to a gene. CDR1 is LGHNA, CDR2 YNFKEQ, per germline. CDR3 in DNA: TGTGCCAGCAGCCAAGAGGGGGGGGCCAAAAACATTCAGTACTTC. This sequence encodes CASSQEGGAKNIQYF.

This clone was detected once. The CDR3 coding sequence is TGTGCCAGCAGCTTGGCAGGGCTCAGGGCCGGGGAGCTGTTTTTT. Translation gives CASSLAGLRAGELFF. J is TRBJ2-2 and V is TRBV7-2; the D gene is possibly TRBD1 (5 bases). V was cut by 3 bases and J by 6 bases, with 14 bases left in between. Per germline, CDR1 SGHTA and CDR2 FQGNSA. The CDR3 spans 15 residues.

The chain recombines TRBV5-1 with TRBJ1-1, with D uncertain. This CDR3 region has 16 residues. Trimming removed 2 bases at V and 7 bases at J, with 21 bases between. Germline values: CDR1 SGHRS, CDR2 YFSETQ. In DNA form, the CDR3 reads TGCGCCAGCAGCTTAGGTCTCGGCCTCTTGAGAGGTGAAGCTTTCTTT. This encodes CASSLGLGLLRGEAFF.

There are a few counts of this clone. This chain connects TRBV12-3 or TRBV12-4 to TRBJ1-6; no reliable D call. The V and J ends lost 6 bases and 8 bases respectively, with 11 bases between them. The CDR3 loop spans 13 amino acids. The CDR3 bases are TGTGCCAGCAGGGCGGTCGGGGATTCACCCCTCCACTTT. Its protein is CASRAVGDSPLHF.

This sequence joins TRBV6-5 and TRBJ2-7, with D possibly matching TRBD2 (6 bases). The CDR3 extends over 15 amino acids. CDR1 and CDR2 (germline): MNHEY, SVGAGI. The V and J ends lost 6 bases and 1 base respectively, with 16 bases between them. The CDR3 region is CASSAGTVISYEQYF. The DNA for the CDR3 is TGTGCCAGCAGCGCGGGGACTGTAATTTCCTACGAGCAGTACTTC.

This rearrangement joins TRBV27 to TRBJ1-1, with D possibly being TRBD1 (6 bases). Trimming shortened V by 7 bases and J by 5 bases, and 14 bases separated the two germline ends. CDR1 is MNHEY, CDR2 SMNVEV, per germline (reference sequence). The CDR3 has 13 amino acids. CDR3 DNA: TGTGCCAGCACTACCGAAGGGGGAACTGAAGCTTTCTTT. It yields the protein CASTTEGGTEAFF.

The V and J genes are TRBV7-9 and TRBJ2-5, with 9 bases fitting TRBD1. V lost 7 bases, J lost 5 bases, and 8 bases stayed unmatched. This CDR3 contains 14 residues. CDR1 is SEHNR and CDR2 is FQNEAQ in the germline V gene (reference sequence). The CDR3 loop reads CASTPGQGWETQYF. The CDR3 DNA follows: TGTGCCAGCACTCCGGGACAGGGTTGGGAGACCCAGTACTTC.

J is TRBJ1-3 and V is TRBV3-1 (or the pseudogene TRBV3-2); TRBD1 aligns across 7 bases. The CDR3 consists of 15 residues. The V and J ends lost 5 bases and 0 bases, in that order; junction bases with no gene match: 4. The germline CDR1 and CDR2 sequences are LGHDT and YNNKEL (reference sequence). CDR3 sequence reads: CASSNDRASGNTIYF. CDR3 sequence (DNA): TGTGCCAGCAGCAACGACAGGGCCTCTGGAAACACCATATATTTT.

This chain joins TRBV19 and TRBJ2-6, with D uncertain. Between the trimmed V and J ends, which lost 7 bases and 0 bases, there was a span of 4 bases. CDR1 and CDR2 (germline): LNHDA, SQIVND (reference sequence). This CDR3 contains 13 residues. Here the CDR3 reads CASTVSGANVLTF. CDR3 nucleotide sequence: TGTGCCAGTACAGTCTCTGGGGCCAACGTCCTGACTTTC.

V and J are TRBV30 and TRBJ2-7, with a tentative D call TRBD1 (6 bases). The germline V gene encodes CDR1 GTSNPN and CDR2 SVGIG (reference sequence). The CDR3 has 12 amino acids. V was clipped by 2 bases and J by 6 bases, with 11 bases between them. CDR3 nucleotide sequence: TGTGCCTGGAGTCTGACAGGTTTCGAGCAGTACTTC. Its protein product is CAWSLTGFEQYF.

The chain combines TRBV3-1 (or the pseudogene TRBV3-2) with TRBJ1-6; 8 nucleotides line up with TRBD1. V lost 1 base, J lost 7 bases, and 9 bases stayed unmatched. CDR3 length equals 17 residues. Germline V CDR1 and CDR2: LGHDT, YNNKEL (reference sequence). The CDR3 DNA reads TGTGCCAGCAGCCAAGCCCCAGGGGGCGGCATGAATTCACCCCTCCACTTT. The encoded protein is CASSQAPGGGMNSPLHF.

V and J are TRBV19 and TRBJ2-4; 7 bases agree with TRBD2. Germline V gene data show CDR1 as LNHDA and CDR2 as SQIVND (reference sequence). The CDR3 has 15 residues. Trimming at V came to 8 bases and at J to 0 bases, leaving 7 bases not matched to a gene. In DNA, the CDR3 is TGTGCCAGTGCGGACTTAGCGGGAGCCAAAAACATTCAGTACTTC. Protein product: CASADLAGAKNIQYF.

The rearrangement joins TRBV27 to TRBJ2-6, with TRBD2 matching over 8 bases. J was trimmed by 3 bases and V by 5 bases; bases with no gene match: 6. This CDR3 spans 16 amino acids. Germline V gene lookup returns CDR1 MNHEY and CDR2 SMNVEV (reference sequence). Written as DNA, the CDR3 is TGTGCCAGCAGTGCCGCCGGGGGGGGTGGGGCCAACGTCCTGACTTTC. Translation: CASSAAGGGGANVLTF.

This clone has a handful of counts. The V call is TRBV7-9, the J call TRBJ2-3, with 10 positions matching TRBD2. CDR1 and CDR2 (germline): SEHNR, FQNEAQ (reference sequence). With V trimmed by 5 bases and J by 3 bases, 17 bases remained unmatched. CDR3 length: 19 amino acids. In DNA form, the CDR3 reads TGTGCCAGCAGCCCCTATAGGACGGCTAGCGGGGGAGGGACAGATACGCAGTATTTT. It codes for CASSPYRTASGGGTDTQYF. Looking up the rest from reference TRBV7-9 and TRBJ2-3 gives the full variable domain: DTGVSQNPRHKITKRGQNVTFRCDPISEHNRLYWYRQTLGQGPEFLTYFQNEAQLEKSRLLSDRFSAERPKGSFSTLEIQRTEQGDSAMYLCASSPYRTASGGGTDTQYFGPGTRLTVL.

J is TRBJ2-1 and V is TRBV5-4; 14 bases map to TRBD2. Germline lookup yields CDR1 SGHNT and CDR2 YYREEE (reference sequence). The V segment lost 5 bases and the J segment 7 bases; nucleotides outside the gene matches: 8. The CDR3 length is 16 residues. Here the CDR3 reads CASRSYGTSGSNEQFF. CDR3 sequence (DNA): TGTGCCAGCAGATCCTATGGGACTAGCGGGAGTAATGAGCAGTTCTTC.

The chain couples TRBV5-6 to TRBJ2-5; D perhaps matches TRBD1 (6 bases). Trimming cost V 7 bases and J 0 bases, with 16 bases left between them. Germline V gives CDR1 SGHDT, CDR2 YYEEEE. The CDR3 spans 15 residues. This CDR3 is CASHRDIGYQETQYF. The DNA for the CDR3 is TGTGCCAGCCACCGGGACATAGGGTACCAAGAGACCCAGTACTTC.

This chain joins TRBV18 and TRBJ2-3; TRBD2 aligns across 7 bases. CDR3 length equals 13 residues. CDR1 KGHSH and CDR2 LQKENI come from the germline V gene. V gave up 2 bases and J gave up 6 bases; unmatched junction bases: 2. Written as DNA, the CDR3 is TGTGCCAGCTCACCAAGGGGAGGGGATACGCAGTATTTT. Its translation is CASSPRGGDTQYF.

This chain joins TRBV19 and TRBJ2-3; 9 bases are a match to TRBD1. Germline V gene sequence: CDR1 LNHDA, CDR2 SQIVND (reference sequence). V lost 5 bases, J lost 5 bases, and 14 bases stayed unmatched. The CDR3 consists of 17 residues. The CDR3 sequence: CASSPRPGQGKEDTQYF. CDR3 in DNA: TGTGCCAGTAGTCCCCGACCGGGACAGGGAAAAGAAGATACGCAGTATTTT. Complete variable domain (other parts from reference TRBV19 and TRBJ2-3): DGGITQSPKYLFRKEGQNVTLSCEQNLNHDAMYWYRQDPGQGLRLIYYSQIVNDFQKGDIAEGYSVSREKKESFPLTVTSAQKNPTAFYLCASSPRPGQGKEDTQYFGPGTRLTVL.

This chain joins TRBV7-8 and TRBJ1-2; 8 bases fit TRBD1. The J segment lost 0 bases and the V segment lost 0 bases, leaving 6 bases of the junction unmatched. The V gene's germline CDR1 is SGHVS and CDR2 FQNEAQ. CDR3 length: 17 residues. The CDR3: CASSLATGQVSNYGYTF. DNA for the CDR3: TGTGCCAGCAGCTTAGCTACGGGACAGGTCTCTAACTATGGCTACACCTTC.